This section outlines one T cell receptor beta chain sequence together with its context. A much larger clone is a single base away; this may be a read error. A diagnosis was made from clinical symptoms together with serum thyroxine, TRAb, thyroid ultrasound and orbital computed tomography. RNA transcripts served as template for amplifying TCR beta CDR3 sequences. Second-round multiplex PCR came after a first-round RT-PCR that employed HTBI primers. TCRdb re-analysed the multiplex PCR reads in MiXCR, keeping a single row per CDR3 protein. In the table there are roughly 600,000 distinct CDR3 sequences, roughly 39% of which are singletons. The sample originates from a study of Graves' ophthalmopathy and Graves' hyperthyroidism. The V end was cut by 4 bases, the J end by 3 bases, with 10 bases between. CDR3 size: 12 residues. Germline values: CDR1 SQVTM, CDR2 ANQGSEA.

The receptor was derived from an adult man with Graves' hyperthyroidism. Sequenced material: peripheral blood or thyroid tissue (not recorded which). The V and J genes are TRBV29-1 and TRBJ2-7; D remains ambiguous. The CDR3 sequence: CSVGDLHYEQYF. As DNA, the CDR3 is TGCAGCGTTGGAGATCTCCACTACGAGCAGTACTTC.